Each of the 18 T cell receptor beta chains below was sequenced from the same sample in a study of beta chain features in type 1 diabetes. Sequenced material consisted of expressed TCRB transcripts (all of the isolated RNA was reverse transcribed). Assay: immunoSEQ multiplex PCR; the TCRdb copy retains only in-frame clones and omits some. Of tens of thousands of clones in the sample, roughly half were seen once. Sequenced: Tregs from blood. Receptors were obtained from a woman aged 18 to 35 in good health.

The chain recombines TRBV29-1 with TRBJ1-1; 8 bases line up with TRBD1. The CDR3 runs to 15 residues. V was clipped by 5 bases and J by 3 bases; unmatched bases: 11. The germline V gene encodes CDR1 SQVTM and CDR2 ANQGSEA. CDR3 region: CSVRSGDRWDTEAFF. Here the CDR3 DNA reads TGCAGCGTTAGGTCCGGGGACAGGTGGGACACTGAAGCTTTCTTT.

This clone was observed a few times. The chain recombines TRBV7-2 with TRBJ2-1; D unresolved. Trimming removed 0 bases from V and 6 bases from J, with 6 bases in between. CDR1 SGHTA and CDR2 FQGNSA come from the germline V gene. The CDR3 consists of 13 residues. The CDR3 loop is CASSLARSNEQFF. CDR3 bases: TGTGCCAGCAGCTTAGCGCGATCCAATGAGCAGTTCTTC.

V gene TRBV27 combines with J gene TRBJ1-1, with D unclear. V gave up 4 bases and J gave up 1 base, with 16 bases separating them. Germline V gives CDR1 MNHEY, CDR2 SMNVEV (reference sequence). The CDR3 covers 16 residues. Here the CDR3 DNA reads TGTGCCAGCAGTTCCCAAGGAGACGGATGGAACACTGAAGCTTTCTTT. Translated: CASSSQGDGWNTEAFF.

J is TRBJ2-7 and V is TRBV5-1; maybe TRBD1 (6 bases). Trimming removed 0 bases at V and 2 bases at J, with 21 bases between. Per germline, CDR1 SGHRS and CDR2 YFSETQ. The CDR3 covers 18 residues. The CDR3 region is CASSLGANRVRVTYEQYF. The CDR3 nucleotides read TGCGCCAGCAGCTTGGGGGCTAACAGGGTCAGGGTGACCTACGAGCAGTACTTC.

The chain recombines TRBV19 with TRBJ1-2; D possibly corresponds to TRBD1 (6 bases). In germline, CDR1 is LNHDA, CDR2 SQIVND (reference sequence). V lost 5 bases, J lost 8 bases, and 18 bases lay in between. The CDR3 sequence is 14 residues long. The CDR3 nucleotides are TGTGCCAGTAGTCTCCCCCCGAGGACAGACGGCTACACCTTC. It yields the protein CASSLPPRTDGYTF.

This sequence joins TRBV29-1 and TRBJ2-2; 9 nucleotides line up with TRBD2. Germline CDR1 and CDR2: SQVTM and ANQGSEA. This CDR3 is built from 15 residues. The V segment lost 4 bases and the J segment 2 bases; nucleotides outside the gene matches: 5. This chain's CDR3 is CSVGGSGRNTGELFF. CDR3 coding DNA: TGCAGCGTTGGGGGTAGCGGGAGAAACACCGGGGAGCTGTTTTTT.

The chain employs TRBV29-1 and TRBJ2-1, with TRBD2 identical over 12 bases. From germline, CDR1 is SQVTM and CDR2 ANQGSEA. This CDR3 contains 14 residues. Germline trimming cut 4 bases from V and 7 bases from J; bases unmatched to any gene: 5. The CDR3 here is CSVASGRAQNEQFF. CDR3 nucleotides: TGCAGCGTTGCTAGCGGGAGGGCCCAAAATGAGCAGTTCTTC.

This clone was detected a few times. This chain joins TRBV10-3 and TRBJ2-3, with TRBD2 matching over 10 bases. V lost 8 bases and J lost 4; bases outside the gene matches: 6. This CDR3 is 14 amino acids long. CDR1 ENHRY and CDR2 SYGVKD come from the germline V gene. For the CDR3, the DNA is TGTGCCATCGGGGTAGCGGGAGGCTCAGATACGCAGTATTTT. This encodes CAIGVAGGSDTQYF.

The CDR3 DNA is TGTGCCAGCAGCCAGGTCCCAGATACGCAGTATTTT. Translated, it gives CASSQVPDTQYF. V is TRBV6-6 and J is TRBJ2-3; D gene uncertain. Between the trimmed V and J ends, which lost 6 bases and 4 bases, there was a span of 8 bases. This CDR3 has 12 residues. Germline-derived CDR1 and CDR2 are MNHNY and SVGAGI (reference sequence).

The rearrangement joins TRBV29-1 to TRBJ2-7; D perhaps matches TRBD2 (5 bases). The CDR3 has 15 residues. The germline gives CDR1 SQVTM, CDR2 ANQGSEA. V shed 4 bases and J shed 2 bases, with 18 bases lying between them. The CDR3 loop reads CSVGSHGELPYEQYF. CDR3 bases: TGCAGCGTTGGGTCCCATGGGGAGTTACCCTACGAGCAGTACTTC.

This chain joins TRBV5-1 and TRBJ2-1; D might be TRBD2 (5 bases). Trimming stripped 3 bases from V and 4 bases from J, with 14 bases between. The CDR3 spans 15 residues. Germline loops: CDR1 SGHRS, CDR2 YFSETQ. The CDR3 loop reads CASSYSDGGYNEQFF. CDR3 DNA: TGCGCCAGCAGCTATTCCGACGGCGGGTACAATGAGCAGTTCTTC. The full variable domain, rest sourced from reference TRBV5-1 and TRBJ2-1, is KAGVTQTPRYLIKTRGQQVTLSCSPISGHRSVSWYQQTPGQGLQFLFEYFSETQRNKGNFPGRFSGRQFSNSRSEMNVSTLELGDSALYLCASSYSDGGYNEQFFGPGTRLTVL.

In this sample, this clone turned up a few times. The chain uses TRBV28 and TRBJ2-3; 10 bases align to TRBD2. Germline loops: CDR1 MDHEN, CDR2 SYDVKM. The CDR3 covers 14 residues. V lost 5 bases, J lost 4 bases, and 3 bases stayed unmatched. The chain's CDR3 is CASSLAGESDTQYF. The CDR3 DNA follows: TGTGCCAGCAGTCTAGCGGGAGAGTCAGATACGCAGTATTTT.

This clone came up a few times. V and J are TRBV2 and TRBJ2-5; a weak D match, TRBD1 (5 bases). The J call may be incorrect, as the DNA end agrees better with TRBJ2-7. Germline CDR1 is SNHLY and CDR2 is FYNNEI. The CDR3 length is 14 residues. The CDR3, as DNA: TGTGCCAGCCAGGGCGGATCGGCGCGATCCGAGCAGTACTTC. This gives the protein CASQGGSARSEQYF.

The chain employs TRBV7-2 and TRBJ2-5, with 8 bases matching TRBD2. Near its end, the DNA agrees better with TRBJ2-7, so the J call may be wrong. This CDR3 contains 14 residues. In germline, CDR1 is SGHTA, CDR2 FQGNSA. In DNA, the CDR3 is TGTGCCAGCAGCCCCCCGGGGGGGAGGCACGAGCAGTACTTC. This translates into CASSPPGGRHEQYF.

The chain employs TRBV7-2 and TRBJ1-2; unclear D gene. V was cut by 1 base and J by 3 bases, with 6 bases left in between. Per the germline V gene, CDR1 is SGHTA and CDR2 is FQGNSA. CDR3 length: 13 residues. The CDR3 sequence is CASSLVADYGYTF. In nucleotides, the CDR3 is TGTGCCAGCAGCTTAGTGGCAGACTATGGCTACACCTTC.

The chain has TRBV9 and TRBJ2-5; D remains unclear. The closer fit of TRBJ2-7 to the DNA end suggests the J call may be wrong. Germline CDR1 is SGDLS and CDR2 is YYNGEE. CDR3 length: 14 amino acids. The CDR3 nucleotides read TGTGCCAGCAGCGTAGACGGGCCAGACTACGAGCAGTACTTC. It codes for CASSVDGPDYEQYF.

In the case of this clone: Germline is not matched at one junction end, which may reflect a read error. The chain employs TRBV7-2 and TRBJ2-7; the match to TRBD2 covers 8 bases. CDR3 size: 12 residues. Per the germline V gene, CDR1 is SGHTA and CDR2 is FQGNSA. The CDR3 loop is CASSPIGGLVLF. The CDR3 coding sequence is TGTGCCAGCAGCCCCATAGGGGGACTAGTACTCTTC.

This clone was counted between two and nine times. The chain uses TRBV18 and TRBJ2-7; the match to TRBD2 covers 7 bases. The CDR3 is 16 amino acids. The V gene's germline CDR1 is KGHSH and CDR2 LQKENI. J gave up 1 base and V 2 bases, and 8 bases lay outside the gene matches. CDR3: CASSPSPSGTSYEQYF. The CDR3 DNA sequence: TGTGCCAGCTCACCATCCCCTAGCGGAACATCCTACGAGCAGTACTTC.